One and the same sample provided the 2 T cell receptor beta chains below, sequenced in a study of cytomegalovirus exposure and HLA in healthy donors. This PCR relied on a set of 60 Vbeta primers and 13 Jbeta primers. The protocol was immunoSEQ multiplex PCR, while the TCRdb copy is restricted to in-frame clones and leaves out a portion. The top ten clones hold 1.3% to 1.5% of a sample with 150,000 to 200,000 clones, approximately 80% of them seen once. The sequenced sample was PBMCs. These receptors were taken from a girl aged 5 to 17 in good health and CMV-seropositive.

This sequence joins TRBV29-1 and TRBJ2-7; weak D call: TRBD1 (5 bases). Trimming shortened V by 7 bases and J by 3 bases, and 10 bases separated the two germline ends. CDR3 length equals 11 residues. Germline CDR1 SQVTM, CDR2 ANQGSEA. The CDR3 DNA follows: TGCAGCGCGACAGTTAGCTACGAGCAGTACTTC. Its protein is CSATVSYEQYF.

This chain uses TRBV7-8 with TRBJ1-5, with 9 bases lining up with TRBD1. V dropped 3 bases and J dropped 5; count of bases not matched to a gene: 8. The CDR3 has 16 amino acids. Germline values: CDR1 SGHVS, CDR2 FQNEAQ. The CDR3 reads CASSLVKWDRDQPQHF. In nucleotides, the CDR3 is TGTGCCAGCAGCTTGGTTAAGTGGGACAGGGATCAGCCCCAGCATTTT.